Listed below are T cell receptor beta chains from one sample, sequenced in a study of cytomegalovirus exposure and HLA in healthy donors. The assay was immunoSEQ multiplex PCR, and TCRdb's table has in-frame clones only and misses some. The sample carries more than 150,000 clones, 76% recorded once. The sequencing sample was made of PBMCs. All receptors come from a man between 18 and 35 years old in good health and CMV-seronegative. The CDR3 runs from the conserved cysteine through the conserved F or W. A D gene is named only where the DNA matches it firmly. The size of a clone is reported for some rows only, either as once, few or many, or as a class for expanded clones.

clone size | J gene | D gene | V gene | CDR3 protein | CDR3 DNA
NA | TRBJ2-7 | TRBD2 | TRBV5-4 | CASSLGQRGDPYEQYF | TGTGCCAGCAGCTTGGGTCAGCGGGGGGACCCCTACGAGCAGTACTTC
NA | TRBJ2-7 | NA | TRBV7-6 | CASSLFGSYEQYF | TGTGCCAGCAGCTTATTCGGCTCCTACGAGCAGTACTTC
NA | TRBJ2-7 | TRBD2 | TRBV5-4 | CASSLDGRGDEQYF | TGTGCCAGCAGCTTGGACGGGAGGGGTGACGAGCAGTACTTC
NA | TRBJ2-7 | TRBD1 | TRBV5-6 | CASGLAGTGAYEQYF | TGTGCCAGCGGACTCGCCGGGACAGGGGCCTACGAGCAGTACTTC
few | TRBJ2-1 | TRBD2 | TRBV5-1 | CASSLLAGKYNEQFF | TGCGCCAGCAGCTTGCTAGCGGGGAAATACAATGAGCAGTTCTTC
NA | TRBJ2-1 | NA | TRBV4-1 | CASSMTTPEQFF | TGCGCCAGCAGCATGACTACCCCTGAGCAGTTCTTC
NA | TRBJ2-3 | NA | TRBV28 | CASSLRVGSTDTQYF | TGTGCCAGCAGTCTCAGGGTGGGGAGCACAGATACGCAGTATTTT
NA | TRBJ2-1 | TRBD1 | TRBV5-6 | CASSPDREPYNEQFF | TGTGCCAGCAGCCCCGACAGGGAACCCTACAATGAGCAGTTCTTC
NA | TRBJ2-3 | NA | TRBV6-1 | CASSARRWTDTQYF | TGTGCCAGCAGTGCTCGTCGGTGGACAGATACGCAGTATTTT
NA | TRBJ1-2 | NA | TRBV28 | CASRPTLGANGYTF | TGTGCCAGCAGGCCCACTCTGGGGGCGAATGGCTACACCTTC
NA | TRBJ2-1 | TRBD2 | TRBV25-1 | CASDLGTSGGNEQFF | TGTGCCAGCGATCTTGGGACTAGCGGTGGGAATGAGCAGTTCTTC
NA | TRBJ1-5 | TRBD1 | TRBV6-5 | CASSYSDRSNQPQHF | TGTGCCAGCAGTTACTCGGACAGGAGCAATCAGCCCCAGCATTTT
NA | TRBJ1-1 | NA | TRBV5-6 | CASSSPSLNTEAFF | TGTGCCAGCAGCTCCCCTTCCCTGAACACTGAAGCTTTCTTT
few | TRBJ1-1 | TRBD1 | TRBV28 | CASKSGTAGTEAFF | TGTGCCAGCAAATCAGGGACAGCGGGCACTGAAGCTTTCTTT
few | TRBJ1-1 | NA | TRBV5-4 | CASRRTTDNTEAFF | TGTGCCAGCAGACGGACGACAGATAACACTGAAGCTTTCTTT
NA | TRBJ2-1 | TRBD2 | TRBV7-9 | CAIPPRERSYNEQFF | TGTGCCATCCCACCGCGGGAGCGCTCCTACAATGAGCAGTTCTTC
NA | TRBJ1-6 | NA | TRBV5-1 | CASSPSSGSRSPLHF | TGCGCCAGCAGTCCCAGTTCGGGGTCTAGATCACCCCTCCACTTT
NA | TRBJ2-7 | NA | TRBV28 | CASSLWGQVWEQYF | TGTGCCAGCAGTTTATGGGGACAAGTTTGGGAGCAGTACTTC
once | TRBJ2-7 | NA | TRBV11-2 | CASSLDYGGSYEQYF | TGTGCCAGCAGCTTAGATTACGGAGGGTCCTACGAGCAGTACTTC
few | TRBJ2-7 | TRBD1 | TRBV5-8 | CASSSDRGF | TGTGCCAGCAGTTCGGACAGGGGCTTC
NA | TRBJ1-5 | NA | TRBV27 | CASSLGPPYSNQPQHF | TGTGCCAGCAGTTTAGGCCCACCTTATAGCAATCAGCCCCAGCATTTT
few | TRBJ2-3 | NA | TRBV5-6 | CASSSWHTDTQYF | TGTGCCAGCAGCTCCTGGCACACAGATACGCAGTATTTT
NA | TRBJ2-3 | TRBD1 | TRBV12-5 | CASVRGQSSTDTQYF | TGTGCTAGTGTTAGGGGACAGTCTAGCACAGATACGCAGTATTTT
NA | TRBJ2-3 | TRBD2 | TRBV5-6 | CASSSRLAGGSPGNTQYF | TGTGCCAGCAGCTCGAGACTAGCGGGAGGTTCACCCGGGAATACGCAGTATTTT
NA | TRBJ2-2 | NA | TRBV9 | CASSEPPGGITGELFF | TGTGCCAGCAGCGAGCCCCCCGGCGGGATCACCGGGGAGCTGTTTTTT
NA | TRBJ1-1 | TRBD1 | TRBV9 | CASSEPSEGTGMNTEAFF | TGTGCCAGCAGCGAGCCGAGTGAGGGGACAGGCATGAACACTGAAGCTTTCTTT
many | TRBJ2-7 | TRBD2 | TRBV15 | CATSKTSGRLDEQYF | TGTGCCACCAGCAAAACTAGCGGGAGGCTAGACGAGCAGTACTTC
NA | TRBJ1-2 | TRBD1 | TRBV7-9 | CASSLEQGAYGYTF | TGTGCCAGCAGCTTAGAACAGGGGGCGTATGGCTACACCTTC
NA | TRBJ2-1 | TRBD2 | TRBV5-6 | CASSFPGGDNEQFF | TGTGCCAGCAGCTTTCCGGGAGGAGACAATGAGCAGTTCTTC
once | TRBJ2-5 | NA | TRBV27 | CASSPGVGGRQTQYF | TGTGCCAGCAGTCCAGGGGTTGGGGGTAGGCAGACCCAGTACTTC
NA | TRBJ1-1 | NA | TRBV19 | CASSLWNTEAFF | TGTGCCAGTAGTCTATGGAACACTGAAGCTTTCTTT
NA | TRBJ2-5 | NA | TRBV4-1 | CASSPPGQGWETQYF | TGCGCCAGCAGCCCCCCAGGGCAGGGGTGGGAGACCCAGTACTTC
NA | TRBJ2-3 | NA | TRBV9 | CASSVEAAYTDTQYF | TGTGCCAGCAGCGTCGAAGCGGCCTACACAGATACGCAGTATTTT
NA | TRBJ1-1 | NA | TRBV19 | CASSIRVGTEAFF | TGTGCCAGTAGTATCAGAGTCGGGACTGAAGCTTTCTTT
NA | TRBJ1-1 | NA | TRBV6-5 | CASSYEGEAAFF | TGTGCCAGCAGTTACGAGGGGGAAGCAGCTTTCTTT
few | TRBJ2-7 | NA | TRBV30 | CACMTGASYEQYF | TGTGCCTGCATGACAGGCGCCTCCTACGAGCAGTACTTC
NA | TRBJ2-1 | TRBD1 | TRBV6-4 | CASSGQGYEQFF | TGTGCCAGCAGCGGACAGGGATATGAGCAGTTCTTC
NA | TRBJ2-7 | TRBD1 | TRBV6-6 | CASSSVKTGLDYEQYF | TGTGCCAGCAGCTCCGTCAAGACAGGGTTGGACTACGAGCAGTACTTC
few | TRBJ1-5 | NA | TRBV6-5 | CASSPRGGPQPQHF | TGTGCCAGCAGTCCTCGGGGGGGCCCTCAGCCCCAGCATTTT
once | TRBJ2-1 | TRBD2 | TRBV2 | CASSEVGEAKREGWNEQFF | TGTGCCAGCAGTGAAGTTGGCGAAGCAAAGCGGGAGGGCTGGAATGAGCAGTTCTTC
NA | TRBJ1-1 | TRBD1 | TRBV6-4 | CASRRTGQGLMNTEAFF | TGTGCCAGCAGGCGGACAGGGCAGGGGTTGATGAACACTGAAGCTTTCTTT
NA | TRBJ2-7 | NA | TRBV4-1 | CASSPHIQTSYEQYF | TGCGCCAGCAGCCCGCACATACAAACCTCCTACGAGCAGTACTTC
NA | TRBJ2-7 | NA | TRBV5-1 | CASSLTGPHEQYF | TGCGCCAGCAGCTTGACAGGTCCCCACGAGCAGTACTTC
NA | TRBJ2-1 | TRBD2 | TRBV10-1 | CASSENPGLAGGPYNEQFF | TGCGCCAGCAGTGAAAACCCGGGACTAGCGGGAGGGCCGTACAATGAGCAGTTCTTC
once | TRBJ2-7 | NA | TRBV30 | CAWRNTYEQYF | TGTGCCTGGAGGAATACTTACGAGCAGTACTTC
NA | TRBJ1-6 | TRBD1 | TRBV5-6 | CASSLQGLTYNSPLHF | TGTGCCAGCAGCTTACAGGGGCTTACCTATAATTCACCCCTCCACTTT
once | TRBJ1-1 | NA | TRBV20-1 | CSASMNTEAFF | TGCAGTGCTAGCATGAACACTGAAGCTTTCTTT